This T cell receptor (beta chain) was captured in a study of CD8 T cells in ankylosing spondylitis. Broader study findings: Disease-linked clones bore a CD8+ phenotype and were relatively rare in peripheral blood. One TCR beta motif, made up of about 8 highly homologous variants, appeared characteristic of ankylosing spondylitis blood. Certain motif variants had earlier been reported in reactive arthritis synovial fluid and blood.

As to this clonotype: Its cognate antigen is unknown.

Germline lookup yields CDR1 SQVTM and CDR2 ANQGSEA. The CDR3 loop spans 12 amino acids. Between the trimmed V and J ends, which lost 1 base and 2 bases, there was a span of 5 bases. Preparation of TCR beta libraries was done by quantitative 5'-RACE with molecular barcodes. TCRdb itself ran the 5' RACE reads through MiXCR, one entry per CDR3 protein. The data show 250,000 or so distinct CDR3 sequences, about 24% seen once. The chain couples TRBV29-1 to TRBJ2-5; no clear D. The sequence came from a male donor with ankylosing spondylitis or in good health (not recorded which). The sequencing input was blood, either unsorted or a sorted T cell fraction (not recorded which). As DNA, the CDR3 is TGCAGCGTTGAAGGTCCACAAGAGACCCAGTACTTC. Its protein product is CSVEGPQETQYF.